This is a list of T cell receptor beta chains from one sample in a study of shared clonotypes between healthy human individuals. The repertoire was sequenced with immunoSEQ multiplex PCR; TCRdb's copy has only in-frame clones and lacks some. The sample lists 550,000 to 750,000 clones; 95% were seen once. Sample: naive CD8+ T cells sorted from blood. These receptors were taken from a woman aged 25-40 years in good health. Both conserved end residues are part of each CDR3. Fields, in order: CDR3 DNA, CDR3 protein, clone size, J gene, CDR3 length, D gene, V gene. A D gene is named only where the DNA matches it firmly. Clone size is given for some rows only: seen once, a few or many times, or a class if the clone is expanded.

cdr3_nt: TGCGCCAGCAGCTTCCAGGATAACTATGGCTACACCTTC
cdr3_aa: CASSFQDNYGYTF
clone_size: -
j_call: TRBJ1-2
cdr3_length: 13
d_call: -
v_call: TRBV5-1

cdr3_nt: TGTGCCAGCAGGCCCGGGGAGTTTCGAGGCGACGAGCAGTTCTTC
cdr3_aa: CASRPGEFRGDEQFF
clone_size: -
j_call: TRBJ2-1
cdr3_length: 15
d_call: -
v_call: TRBV2

cdr3_nt: TGTGCCAGCAGCTTAGGGTCCGTCTACACCTTC
cdr3_aa: CASSLGSVYTF
clone_size: -
j_call: TRBJ1-2
cdr3_length: 11
d_call: -
v_call: TRBV7-9

cdr3_nt: TGTGCCAGCAGGGACAGAGGGGGAGGCAATCAGCCCCAGCATTTT
cdr3_aa: CASRDRGGGNQPQHF
clone_size: -
j_call: TRBJ1-5
cdr3_length: 15
d_call: -
v_call: TRBV2

cdr3_nt: TGTGCCAGCAGCCCAAGCGGGACAGCCGGGGGCTATGGCTACACCTTC
cdr3_aa: CASSPSGTAGGYGYTF
clone_size: -
j_call: TRBJ1-2
cdr3_length: 16
d_call: TRBD1
v_call: TRBV9

cdr3_nt: TGTGCCATCAGCCAACACCCGGGACAGGGGCGCAATGAGCAGTTCTTC
cdr3_aa: CAISQHPGQGRNEQFF
clone_size: -
j_call: TRBJ2-1
cdr3_length: 16
d_call: TRBD1
v_call: TRBV10-3

cdr3_nt: TGTGCCAGTAGTGGGAACTGGACTCGTAGGGGCTACGAGCAGTACTTC
cdr3_aa: CASSGNWTRRGYEQYF
clone_size: -
j_call: TRBJ2-7
cdr3_length: 16
d_call: -
v_call: TRBV19

cdr3_nt: TGTGCCACCAGGGACAGCGCAACTAATGAAAAACTGTTTTTT
cdr3_aa: CATRDSATNEKLFF
clone_size: -
j_call: TRBJ1-4
cdr3_length: 14
d_call: -
v_call: TRBV15

cdr3_nt: TGTGCCAGCAGCTTTGCCCAGGACTATGGCTACACCTTC
cdr3_aa: CASSFAQDYGYTF
clone_size: -
j_call: TRBJ1-2
cdr3_length: 13
d_call: -
v_call: TRBV7-9

cdr3_nt: TGTGCCAGCGATCTGGATAGGGGGCCTTGGAACACTGAAGCTTTCTTT
cdr3_aa: CASDLDRGPWNTEAFF
clone_size: -
j_call: TRBJ1-1
cdr3_length: 16
d_call: TRBD1
v_call: TRBV28

cdr3_nt: TGTGCCAGCAGTTACGCGGGTAACACTGAAGCTTTCTTT
cdr3_aa: CASSYAGNTEAFF
clone_size: -
j_call: TRBJ1-1
cdr3_length: 13
d_call: -
v_call: TRBV6-5

cdr3_nt: TGTGCCAGCAGTTTATCCACCGGGGAGCTGTTTTTT
cdr3_aa: CASSLSTGELFF
clone_size: -
j_call: TRBJ2-2
cdr3_length: 12
d_call: -
v_call: TRBV6-5

cdr3_nt: TGTGCCACCGGCCGAGGCTACAATGAGCAGTTCTTC
cdr3_aa: CATGRGYNEQFF
clone_size: -
j_call: TRBJ2-1
cdr3_length: 12
d_call: -
v_call: TRBV14

cdr3_nt: TGTGCCAGCAGTGACCGGGAGGGACTAGCGGGGAGTGGGGACCAAGAGACCCAGTACTTC
cdr3_aa: CASSDREGLAGSGDQETQYF
clone_size: -
j_call: TRBJ2-5
cdr3_length: 20
d_call: TRBD2
v_call: TRBV28

cdr3_nt: TGTGCCAGCAGTTTTGGGGGGGGCTCCTACGAGCAGTACTTC
cdr3_aa: CASSFGGGSYEQYF
clone_size: -
j_call: TRBJ2-7
cdr3_length: 14
d_call: TRBD2
v_call: TRBV28

cdr3_nt: TGTGCCAGCAGTTGGGAAAGGGAGGCAGATACGCAGTATTTT
cdr3_aa: CASSWEREADTQYF
clone_size: -
j_call: TRBJ2-3
cdr3_length: 14
d_call: -
v_call: TRBV2

cdr3_nt: TGTGCCAGTAGTTGGGCGTGGGGGAGCAATCAGCCCCAGCATTTT
cdr3_aa: CASSWAWGSNQPQHF
clone_size: few
j_call: TRBJ1-5
cdr3_length: 15
d_call: -
v_call: TRBV19

cdr3_nt: TGTGCCAGCTCCTACTCCGGGGGGGAGGGACGGGAGACCCAGTACTTC
cdr3_aa: CASSYSGGEGRETQYF
clone_size: -
j_call: TRBJ2-5
cdr3_length: 16
d_call: -
v_call: TRBV21-1

cdr3_nt: TGTGCCAGCAGCTGGACATCTAGCACAGATACGCAGTATTTT
cdr3_aa: CASSWTSSTDTQYF
clone_size: -
j_call: TRBJ2-3
cdr3_length: 14
d_call: -
v_call: TRBV28

cdr3_nt: TGCGCCAGCAGTCCTGAACGGAGCGTCTACAATGAGCAGTTCTTC
cdr3_aa: CASSPERSVYNEQFF
clone_size: -
j_call: TRBJ2-1
cdr3_length: 15
d_call: -
v_call: TRBV10-2

cdr3_nt: TGTGCCAGCAGTGGAGTTGGGGCCGGGGAGCTGTTTTTT
cdr3_aa: CASSGVGAGELFF
clone_size: -
j_call: TRBJ2-2
cdr3_length: 13
d_call: -
v_call: TRBV11-3

cdr3_nt: TGTGCCAGCAGCCAAGTTGGCCCCGGGACGGGGGAGACCCAGTACTTC
cdr3_aa: CASSQVGPGTGETQYF
clone_size: -
j_call: TRBJ2-5
cdr3_length: 16
d_call: -
v_call: TRBV4-2

cdr3_nt: TGTGCCAGCAGAGAGTCAGGGGCCGGCACTGAAGCTTTCTTT
cdr3_aa: CASRESGAGTEAFF
clone_size: -
j_call: TRBJ1-1
cdr3_length: 14
d_call: -
v_call: TRBV28

cdr3_nt: TGCGCCAGCAGCCAAGGCCCAGGCGATAGCTATGGCTACACCTTC
cdr3_aa: CASSQGPGDSYGYTF
clone_size: -
j_call: TRBJ1-2
cdr3_length: 15
d_call: -
v_call: TRBV4-1

cdr3_nt: TGTGCCAGGAAGACGGGACCTACCTTTAATGAGCAGTTCTTC
cdr3_aa: CARKTGPTFNEQFF
clone_size: -
j_call: TRBJ2-1
cdr3_length: 14
d_call: -
v_call: TRBV2

cdr3_nt: TGTGCCAGCAGTCCTTCAGCGGGAGCTGTCTCCTACGAGCAGTACTTC
cdr3_aa: CASSPSAGAVSYEQYF
clone_size: -
j_call: TRBJ2-7
cdr3_length: 16
d_call: TRBD2
v_call: TRBV27

cdr3_nt: TGTGCCAGCAGCACTGGACTTAACAATGAGCAGTTCTTC
cdr3_aa: CASSTGLNNEQFF
clone_size: -
j_call: TRBJ2-1
cdr3_length: 13
d_call: -
v_call: TRBV5-6

cdr3_nt: TGTGCCAGCAGTACTAGCGAAAGCTCCTACGAGCAGTACTTC
cdr3_aa: CASSTSESSYEQYF
clone_size: -
j_call: TRBJ2-7
cdr3_length: 14
d_call: TRBD2
v_call: TRBV5-4

cdr3_nt: TGTGCCAGCAGTTTCGGGACACCGAACACTGAAGCTTTCTTT
cdr3_aa: CASSFGTPNTEAFF
clone_size: -
j_call: TRBJ1-1
cdr3_length: 14
d_call: -
v_call: TRBV5-8

cdr3_nt: TGCAGCGTTGGGGGCCTTTCCTACATTGACTATGGCTACACCTTC
cdr3_aa: CSVGGLSYIDYGYTF
clone_size: -
j_call: TRBJ1-2
cdr3_length: 15
d_call: -
v_call: TRBV29-1

cdr3_nt: TGTGCCAGCAGTGGGGACAGGGGGGCTGAAGCTTTCTTT
cdr3_aa: CASSGDRGAEAFF
clone_size: -
j_call: TRBJ1-1
cdr3_length: 13
d_call: TRBD1
v_call: TRBV28

cdr3_nt: TGTGCCAGCAGCTTAGGTGTAGCGGGAGGTAAGAGCTCTGGGGCCAACGTCCTGACTTTC
cdr3_aa: CASSLGVAGGKSSGANVLTF
clone_size: -
j_call: TRBJ2-6
cdr3_length: 20
d_call: TRBD2
v_call: TRBV13

cdr3_nt: TGTGCCAGCAGTTTATCGCAAAAGAACACTGAAGCTTTCTTT
cdr3_aa: CASSLSQKNTEAFF
clone_size: -
j_call: TRBJ1-1
cdr3_length: 14
d_call: -
v_call: TRBV27

cdr3_nt: TGTGCCAGTAGTTCGGGCAGCGGGAGTCGGTTCGCCGGGGAGCTGTTTTTT
cdr3_aa: CASSSGSGSRFAGELFF
clone_size: -
j_call: TRBJ2-2
cdr3_length: 17
d_call: TRBD2
v_call: TRBV19

cdr3_nt: TGTGCCACTAGGGACAGGGTCCGGGGCGAGCAGTACTTC
cdr3_aa: CATRDRVRGEQYF
clone_size: -
j_call: TRBJ2-7
cdr3_length: 13
d_call: TRBD1
v_call: TRBV19

cdr3_nt: TGTGCCAGCAGATCGACAGGTTTCCCCTACGAGCAGTACTTC
cdr3_aa: CASRSTGFPYEQYF
clone_size: -
j_call: TRBJ2-7
cdr3_length: 14
d_call: -
v_call: TRBV6-5

cdr3_nt: TGCAGCGTTGGGGGGCTTAGCGGAACCTACGAGCAGTACTTC
cdr3_aa: CSVGGLSGTYEQYF
clone_size: -
j_call: TRBJ2-7
cdr3_length: 14
d_call: -
v_call: TRBV29-1

cdr3_nt: TGCGCCAGCAGCTTAGGCGGGAGAGACACAGATACGCAGTATTTT
cdr3_aa: CASSLGGRDTDTQYF
clone_size: -
j_call: TRBJ2-3
cdr3_length: 15
d_call: TRBD2
v_call: TRBV5-1

cdr3_nt: TGTGCCAGCAGCCTCCCGGGACTACCCACCTACGAGCAGTACTTC
cdr3_aa: CASSLPGLPTYEQYF
clone_size: -
j_call: TRBJ2-7
cdr3_length: 15
d_call: TRBD2
v_call: TRBV5-5

cdr3_nt: TGTGCCAGCAGACAAAGACAGGGGACCAACTATGGCTACACCTTC
cdr3_aa: CASRQRQGTNYGYTF
clone_size: -
j_call: TRBJ1-2
cdr3_length: 15
d_call: TRBD1
v_call: TRBV6-6

cdr3_nt: TGCGCCAGCAGCCAAGAAACAGGGGGTTGGCCCCAGCATTTT
cdr3_aa: CASSQETGGWPQHF
clone_size: -
j_call: TRBJ1-5
cdr3_length: 14
d_call: TRBD1
v_call: TRBV4-1

cdr3_nt: TGTGCCAGCAGTTATTTCCGGGAGTCTTACAATGAGCAGTTCTTC
cdr3_aa: CASSYFRESYNEQFF
clone_size: -
j_call: TRBJ2-1
cdr3_length: 15
d_call: -
v_call: TRBV6-5

cdr3_nt: TGCGCCAGCAGCCAGGGGGACAGTGCTCGGACCCAGCATTTT
cdr3_aa: CASSQGDSARTQHF
clone_size: -
j_call: TRBJ1-5
cdr3_length: 14
d_call: TRBD1
v_call: TRBV4-1

cdr3_nt: TGCGCCAGCAGCCAAGATCGGGGCCGGGACAATGAGCAGTTCTTC
cdr3_aa: CASSQDRGRDNEQFF
clone_size: -
j_call: TRBJ2-1
cdr3_length: 15
d_call: -
v_call: TRBV4-1

cdr3_nt: TGTGCCAGCAGCTCAAAACAGGGCCCGAACACTGAAGCTTTCTTT
cdr3_aa: CASSSKQGPNTEAFF
clone_size: -
j_call: TRBJ1-1
cdr3_length: 15
d_call: -
v_call: TRBV28

cdr3_nt: TGTGCCAGCAGCGGGCCGGGACAGGGTGTTGAAAAACTGTTTTTT
cdr3_aa: CASSGPGQGVEKLFF
clone_size: -
j_call: TRBJ1-4
cdr3_length: 15
d_call: TRBD1
v_call: TRBV9

cdr3_nt: TGCAGCGCCGTAGGACTAGCGAATGTCGTTGAGCAGTTCTTC
cdr3_aa: CSAVGLANVVEQFF
clone_size: -
j_call: TRBJ2-1
cdr3_length: 14
d_call: TRBD2
v_call: TRBV29-1

cdr3_nt: TGTGCCAGCAGCTCCTTTAACCGAGATACGCAGTATTTT
cdr3_aa: CASSSFNRDTQYF
clone_size: -
j_call: TRBJ2-3
cdr3_length: 13
d_call: -
v_call: TRBV7-9

cdr3_nt: TGTGCCAGCAGTTTCGTGGGGGCAGGGGACGAGCAGTACTTC
cdr3_aa: CASSFVGAGDEQYF
clone_size: once
j_call: TRBJ2-7
cdr3_length: 14
d_call: -
v_call: TRBV27

cdr3_nt: TGTGCCAGCAGCCCCGACCGGGGGAACGACTATGGCTACACCTTC
cdr3_aa: CASSPDRGNDYGYTF
clone_size: -
j_call: TRBJ1-2
cdr3_length: 15
d_call: -
v_call: TRBV6-5

cdr3_nt: TGTGCCAGCAGTAGCGGGGCCATTAGCACCGGGGAGCTGTTTTTT
cdr3_aa: CASSSGAISTGELFF
clone_size: -
j_call: TRBJ2-2
cdr3_length: 15
d_call: TRBD2
v_call: TRBV11-1

cdr3_nt: TGTGCCAGCAGCCTCCTAGAGGGGCCCTTTAATGAAAAACTGTTTTTT
cdr3_aa: CASSLLEGPFNEKLFF
clone_size: once
j_call: TRBJ1-4
cdr3_length: 16
d_call: -
v_call: TRBV7-9

cdr3_nt: TGTGCCAGCAGCTGGGGACTAGCGGGATACGAGCAGTACTTC
cdr3_aa: CASSWGLAGYEQYF
clone_size: -
j_call: TRBJ2-7
cdr3_length: 14
d_call: TRBD2
v_call: TRBV7-8